The entry below describes one TCR beta chain. Its antigen remains unknown. This sample was included in a study of T cell responses to AZD1222 COVID-19 vaccine. Overall study results and limits: Researchers report vaccine-associated CD4 TCRs spanning spike, with dominance at 160-218 and 743-854. White British donors predominated, females outnumbered males, and clonal diversity was possibly underestimated.

TCRdb's copy holds only in-frame clones and misses some; the assay was immunoSEQ multiplex PCR. Counted here are over 150,000 clones, about 93% occurring once; the ten biggest clones make up under 1.1%. Sequencing was performed on peripheral blood, taken 28 days after the second dose of the MenACWY control vaccine. The clonotype originates from an adult who received the MenACWY meningococcal vaccine as a control.

CDR3 in amino acids: CASSNQNTEAFF. As DNA, the CDR3 is TGTGCCAGCAGCAACCAGAACACTGAAGCTTTCTTT. The chain combines TRBV21-1 with TRBJ1-1; the table's D call, TRBD1, has no DNA check behind it. TRBV21-1 is a listed pseudogene. This CDR3 contains 12 residues.